This is a list of T cell receptor beta chains from one sample in a study of shared clonotypes between healthy human individuals. Repertoires were generated with immunoSEQ multiplex PCR, while TCRdb's copy carries only in-frame clones and drops some. The profile shows about 680,000 clones, approximately 75% of them singletons. The source material was memory CD4+ T cells sorted from blood. These receptors were collected from a woman aged 25 to 39 in good health. Both conserved end residues are part of each CDR3. Each record gives: V gene, CDR3 length, D gene, clone size, J gene, CDR3 protein, CDR3 DNA. D genes are given only for firm matches. Rows give clone size only sometimes, using once, few, many, or a class for an expanded clone.

V gene: TRBV7-2
CDR3 length: 18
D gene: -
clone size: -
J gene: TRBJ2-2
CDR3 protein: CASSFLSLWGASTGELFF
CDR3 DNA: TGTGCCAGCAGCTTTCTTTCCCTCTGGGGGGCGAGCACCGGGGAGCTGTTTTTT

V gene: TRBV7-9
CDR3 length: 12
D gene: -
clone size: -
J gene: TRBJ2-5
CDR3 protein: CASSLAGETQYF
CDR3 DNA: TGTGCCAGCAGCCTCGCCGGAGAGACCCAGTACTTC

V gene: TRBV2
CDR3 length: 13
D gene: -
clone size: few
J gene: TRBJ1-2
CDR3 protein: CASAGDESYGYTF
CDR3 DNA: TGTGCCAGCGCAGGGGACGAGAGCTATGGCTACACCTTC

V gene: TRBV19
CDR3 length: 16
D gene: TRBD2
clone size: -
J gene: TRBJ2-1
CDR3 protein: CASSMLPGLAAPEQFF
CDR3 DNA: TGTGCCAGTAGTATGCTACCGGGACTAGCGGCTCCGGAGCAGTTCTTC

V gene: TRBV10-3
CDR3 length: 12
D gene: -
clone size: -
J gene: TRBJ1-2
CDR3 protein: CAISAQVWGYTF
CDR3 DNA: TGTGCCATCAGTGCCCAGGTATGGGGCTACACCTTC

V gene: TRBV28
CDR3 length: 12
D gene: -
clone size: -
J gene: TRBJ2-1
CDR3 protein: CASSLWRVEQFF
CDR3 DNA: TGTGCCAGCAGTCTGTGGAGGGTTGAGCAGTTCTTC

V gene: TRBV7-2
CDR3 length: 15
D gene: -
clone size: -
J gene: TRBJ2-1
CDR3 protein: CASSLNALLGNEQFF
CDR3 DNA: TGTGCCAGCAGCTTAAATGCACTCCTGGGGAATGAGCAGTTCTTC

V gene: TRBV2
CDR3 length: 13
D gene: -
clone size: -
J gene: TRBJ2-7
CDR3 protein: CASAEERPYEQYF
CDR3 DNA: TGTGCCAGCGCTGAAGAGAGACCCTACGAGCAGTACTTC

V gene: TRBV5-1
CDR3 length: 14
D gene: -
clone size: many
J gene: TRBJ2-2
CDR3 protein: CASSWGTATGELFF
CDR3 DNA: TGCGCCAGCAGCTGGGGGACGGCTACCGGGGAGCTGTTTTTT

V gene: TRBV5-6
CDR3 length: 16
D gene: -
clone size: -
J gene: TRBJ1-3
CDR3 protein: CASSLIGLGTGNTIYF
CDR3 DNA: TGTGCCAGCAGCCTGATTGGGCTGGGTACTGGAAACACCATATATTTT

V gene: TRBV27
CDR3 length: 17
D gene: TRBD2
clone size: -
J gene: TRBJ2-1
CDR3 protein: CASSLRPAGVRYNEQFF
CDR3 DNA: TGTGCCAGCAGTCTTCGCCCAGCGGGAGTTAGGTACAATGAGCAGTTCTTC

V gene: TRBV6-6
CDR3 length: 14
D gene: TRBD1
clone size: -
J gene: TRBJ2-7
CDR3 protein: CASRPGQGSYEQYF
CDR3 DNA: TGTGCCAGCAGACCCGGACAGGGGTCCTACGAGCAGTACTTC

V gene: TRBV6-9
CDR3 length: 10
D gene: -
clone size: few
J gene: TRBJ2-3
CDR3 protein: CASLSDTQYF
CDR3 DNA: TGTGCCAGCCTGTCCGATACGCAGTATTTT

V gene: TRBV28
CDR3 length: 12
D gene: -
clone size: -
J gene: TRBJ2-5
CDR3 protein: CASNGQGETQYF
CDR3 DNA: TGTGCCAGCAACGGCCAGGGGGAGACCCAGTACTTC

V gene: TRBV5-1
CDR3 length: 15
D gene: -
clone size: -
J gene: TRBJ2-3
CDR3 protein: CASSQGGLFTDTQYF
CDR3 DNA: TGCGCCAGCAGCCAAGGAGGTCTCTTCACAGATACGCAGTATTTT

V gene: TRBV5-6
CDR3 length: 13
D gene: -
clone size: -
J gene: TRBJ1-2
CDR3 protein: CASSFRAGNGYTF
CDR3 DNA: TGTGCCAGCAGCTTCAGGGCTGGGAATGGCTACACCTTC

V gene: TRBV19
CDR3 length: 14
D gene: -
clone size: -
J gene: TRBJ2-5
CDR3 protein: CASSTGEGVETQYF
CDR3 DNA: TGTGCCAGTAGTACCGGGGAGGGGGTAGAGACCCAGTACTTC

V gene: TRBV28
CDR3 length: 12
D gene: -
clone size: -
J gene: TRBJ1-2
CDR3 protein: CASSRQDYGYTF
CDR3 DNA: TGTGCCAGCAGTCGTCAGGACTATGGCTACACCTTC

V gene: TRBV15
CDR3 length: 13
D gene: -
clone size: few
J gene: TRBJ1-2
CDR3 protein: CATSRDRGSGYTF
CDR3 DNA: TGTGCCACCAGCAGAGATAGGGGGAGCGGCTACACCTTC

V gene: TRBV5-5
CDR3 length: 15
D gene: TRBD2
clone size: few
J gene: TRBJ2-7
CDR3 protein: CASSFIAGGNYEQYF
CDR3 DNA: TGTGCCAGCAGCTTCATAGCGGGAGGGAACTACGAGCAGTACTTC